These T cell receptor beta chains were read from a single sample in a study of T cell repertoires in cytomegalovirus infection. TCRdb passed the reads through MiXCR, listing each CDR3 protein once. Of nearly 550,000 distinct CDR3 sequences detected, about 17% appear once; the ten largest clones hold roughly 25%. The source material was CD8+ T cells from PBMCs. These receptors came from a human donor in good health (CMV status not recorded). Some clones in this sample may be carry-over from other donors' samples. The CDR3 runs from the conserved cysteine through the conserved F or W. D genes are given only for firm matches. Where a row states a size, it is once, few, many or the class of an expanded clone; other rows omit it.

>TRBJ2-7|TRBD2|few|TRBV13
CASSSGLVGGRYEQYF
TGTGCCAGCAGCTCCGGACTAGTGGGAGGGCGTTACGAGCAGTACTTC
>TRBJ2-1|.|few|TRBV28
CASRKKYSSYNEQFF
TGTGCCAGCAGGAAAAAGTACAGCTCCTACAATGAGCAGTTCTTC
>TRBJ2-7|.|few|TRBV10-3
CAISVGTNYEQYF
TGTGCCATCAGCGTAGGGACAAACTACGAGCAGTACTTC
>TRBJ2-1|TRBD2|.|TRBV30
CAWEGTYNEQFF
TGTGCTTGGGAGGGCACCTACAATGAGCAGTTCTTC
>TRBJ2-5|.|few|TRBV4-1
CASSPVIQETQYF
TGCGCCAGCAGCCCGGTGATCCAAGAGACCCAGTACTTC
>TRBJ2-5|TRBD1|few|TRBV4-2
CASSSRQGQETQYF
TGTGCCAGCAGCTCCCGACAGGGTCAAGAGACCCAGTACTTC
>TRBJ2-1|.|many|TRBV10-3
CAISENTDASSYNEQFF
TGTGCCATCAGTGAGAACACAGATGCAAGCTCCTACAATGAGCAGTTCTTC
>TRBJ1-1|.|.|TRBV7-6
CASSRAGNTEAFF
TGTGCCAGCAGCCGTGCGGGGAACACTGAAGCTTTCTTT
>TRBJ1-1|.|.|TRBV4-2
CASSRDLRGKNTEAFF
TGTGCCAGCAGCCGCGACCTCCGGGGGAAGAACACTGAAGCTTTCTTT
>TRBJ1-2|TRBD1|.|TRBV20-1
CSAAIPGQGIYGYTF
TGCAGTGCGGCGATCCCGGGACAGGGGATCTATGGCTACACCTTC
>TRBJ2-1|TRBD2|.|TRBV15
CATSRARGVAGGPNYNEQFF
TGTGCCACCAGCAGGGCCCGAGGGGTAGCGGGAGGGCCAAACTACAATGAGCAGTTCTTC
>TRBJ1-1|TRBD1|.|TRBV28
CASSDRGPEALF
TGTGCCAGCAGCGACAGGGGACCCGAAGCTTTATTT
>TRBJ2-7|.|many|TRBV27
CASSLSRSYEQYF
TGTGCTAGCAGCTTAAGCAGATCCTACGAGCAGTACTTC
>TRBJ2-7|.|few|TRBV24-1
CATSARGRYEQYF
TGTGCCACCAGTGCCAGGGGGAGGTACGAGCAGTACTTC
>TRBJ2-1|.|many|TRBV7-8
CASSFGGDRRYNEQFF
TGTGCCAGCAGCTTCGGGGGGGACAGGAGATACAATGAGCAGTTCTTC
>TRBJ1-3|.|.|TRBV13
CASSLSWAGGNTIYF
TGTGCCAGCAGCTTAAGCTGGGCGGGCGGAAACACCATATATTTT
>TRBJ1-2|.|many|TRBV6-2/TRBV6-3
CASSYHRSLYGYTF
TGTGCCAGCAGTTACCACCGGTCTCTCTATGGCTACACCTTC
>TRBJ1-5|.|.|TRBV6-1
CASSEIGTRNQPQHF
TGTGCCAGCAGTGAAATAGGGACGCGCAATCAGCCCCAGCATTTT
>TRBJ2-3|TRBD2|.|TRBV11-2
CASSLVGSGGPPDTQYF
TGTGCCAGCAGCTTAGTAGGTAGCGGGGGACCCCCAGATACGCAGTATTTT
>TRBJ1-1|TRBD1|many|TRBV6-5
CASSYTGGTEAFF
TGTGCCAGCAGTTATACAGGGGGCACTGAAGCTTTCTTT
>TRBJ1-1|TRBD1|.|TRBV6-6
CASSFDRVNTEAFF
TGTGCCAGCAGTTTTGACAGGGTGAACACTGAAGCTTTCTTT
>TRBJ1-2|.|.|TRBV28
CASSHARVRGTYGYTF
TGTGCCAGCAGCCACGCCCGGGTTAGGGGGACCTATGGCTACACCTTC
>TRBJ1-6|.|.|TRBV7-8
CASSAEQLSSYNSPLHF
TGTGCCAGCAGCGCAGAACAGTTGAGCTCCTATAATTCACCCCTCCACTTT
>TRBJ1-2|.|.|TRBV9
CASSVERKGNAYGYTF
TGTGCCAGCAGCGTAGAAAGGAAAGGGAACGCCTATGGCTACACCTTC
>TRBJ2-7|TRBD1|many|TRBV28
CAGRDRVSYEQYF
TGTGCCGGCCGGGACAGGGTTTCGTACGAGCAGTACTTC
>TRBJ1-4|.|few|TRBV4-1
CASSQKADAEKLFF
TGCGCCAGCAGCCAAAAGGCAGACGCCGAAAAACTGTTTTTT
>TRBJ1-2|TRBD1|.|TRBV2
CATGGGRSSGYTF
TGTGCCACCGGAGGGGGCAGGAGTAGTGGCTACACCTTC
>TRBJ2-1|TRBD2|few|TRBV5-6
CASSLGGGSLVSEQFF
TGTGCCAGCAGCTTGGGGGGGGGATCCTTGGTGAGTGAGCAGTTCTTC
>TRBJ2-5|TRBD1|many|TRBV6-5
CASSYGRTGGYETQYF
TGTGCCAGCAGTTACGGGCGTACAGGGGGCTACGAGACCCAGTACTTC
>TRBJ2-1|TRBD2|few|TRBV27
CASTRWREGRNEQFF
TGTGCCAGCACCCGTTGGCGGGAGGGCCGGAATGAGCAGTTCTTC
>TRBJ2-7|.|.|TRBV4-1
CASSQSGSDEQYF
TGCGCCAGCAGCCAAAGCGGATCCGACGAGCAGTACTTC
>TRBJ1-1|.|.|TRBV29-1
CSGLTGWQVTEAFF
TGCAGCGGTCTTACTGGGTGGCAGGTCACTGAAGCTTTCTTT
>TRBJ2-5|.|many|TRBV12-3/TRBV12-4
CASSSLQAGIQETQYF
TGTGCCAGCAGTTCCCTTCAAGCGGGCATTCAAGAGACCCAGTACTTC
>TRBJ2-7|TRBD2|.|TRBV7-6
CASSPTSGVTYEQYF
TGTGCCAGCAGCCCTACTAGCGGGGTGACCTACGAGCAGTACTTC
>TRBJ2-5|.|many|TRBV7-9
CASSFKHEETQYF
TGTGCCAGCAGCTTTAAACACGAAGAGACCCAGTACTTC
>TRBJ2-1|TRBD2|.|TRBV9
CASSGVGAGNYNEQFF
TGTGCCAGCAGCGGCGTCGGAGCGGGAAACTACAATGAGCAGTTCTTC
>TRBJ2-7|TRBD2|many|TRBV10-3
CAITEASGSAYEQYF
TGTGCCATCACCGAAGCTAGCGGGAGCGCCTACGAGCAGTACTTC
>TRBJ2-7|.|many|TRBV11-2
CASSSTVHRSYEQYF
TGTGCCAGCAGCTCGACTGTCCACCGCTCCTACGAGCAGTACTTC
>TRBJ1-2|TRBD1|many|TRBV7-9
CASSPPGQGSGGYTF
TGTGCCAGCAGCCCTCCGGGACAGGGCTCCGGTGGCTACACCTTC
>TRBJ2-1|TRBD2|many|TRBV7-2
CASSVSGRAYNEQFF
TGTGCCAGCAGCGTTAGCGGGAGGGCCTACAATGAGCAGTTCTTC
>TRBJ2-2|TRBD2|many|TRBV7-9
CASSLLAGALTGELFF
TGTGCCAGCAGCTTGCTAGCGGGGGCTCTCACCGGGGAGCTGTTTTTT
>TRBJ2-1|.|few|TRBV9
CASSLPLRSEQFF
TGTGCCAGCAGCCTCCCTCTGAGGTCGGAGCAGTTCTTC
>TRBJ1-5|.|many|TRBV27
CASSSDGYNQPQHF
TGTGCCAGCAGTTCGGACGGTTACAATCAGCCCCAGCATTTT
>TRBJ2-7|TRBD2|many|TRBV27
CASSLYGGSYEQYF
TGTGCCAGCAGTTTATACGGGGGGTCCTACGAGCAGTACTTC
>TRBJ1-5|.|many|TRBV7-8
CASRGTSGQPQHF
TGTGCCAGCAGGGGAACGTCGGGTCAGCCCCAGCATTTT
>TRBJ1-1|TRBD1|few|TRBV20-1
CSARDPDRGTEAFF
TGCAGTGCTAGAGATCCCGACAGGGGCACTGAAGCTTTCTTT
>TRBJ2-7|TRBD2|many|TRBV14
CASSQDGTSGRAEQYF
TGTGCCAGCAGCCAAGACGGGACTAGCGGGAGAGCCGAGCAGTACTTC